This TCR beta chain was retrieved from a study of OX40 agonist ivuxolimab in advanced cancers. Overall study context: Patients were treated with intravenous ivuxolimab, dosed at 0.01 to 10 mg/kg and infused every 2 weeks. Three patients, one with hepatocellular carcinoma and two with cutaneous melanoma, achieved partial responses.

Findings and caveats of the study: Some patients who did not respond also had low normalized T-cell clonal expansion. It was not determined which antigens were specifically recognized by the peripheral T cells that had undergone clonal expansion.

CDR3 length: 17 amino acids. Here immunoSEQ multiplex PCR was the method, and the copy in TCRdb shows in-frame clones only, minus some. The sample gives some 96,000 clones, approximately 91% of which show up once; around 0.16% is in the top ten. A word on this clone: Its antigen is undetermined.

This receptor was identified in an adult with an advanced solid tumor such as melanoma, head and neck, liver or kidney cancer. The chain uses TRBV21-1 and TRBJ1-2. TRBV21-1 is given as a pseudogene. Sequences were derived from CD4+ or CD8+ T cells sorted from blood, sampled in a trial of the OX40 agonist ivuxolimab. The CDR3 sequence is CASSKIKAEGQGDGYTF. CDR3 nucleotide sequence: TGTGCCAGCAGCAAAATTAAGGCGGAGGGACAAGGTGATGGCTACACCTTC.